Listed here are 30 T cell receptor beta chains from one sample, sequenced in a study of beta chain features in type 1 diabetes. Expressed TCRB transcripts were sequenced, since all the RNA that had been isolated was reverse transcribed. Generated by immunoSEQ multiplex PCR, the TCRdb table keeps only in-frame clones and is missing some. In the table there are a few hundred thousand clones, over 13% of which are singletons. Input material: naive CD4+ T cells from blood. The receptors originated from a woman aged 18-30 years in good health.

V is TRBV30 and J is TRBJ2-3; 8 bases are shared with TRBD2. The CDR3 runs to 14 residues. J was trimmed by 5 bases and V by 2 bases; bases with no gene match: 6. The V gene's germline CDR1 is GTSNPN and CDR2 SVGIG (reference sequence). CDR3 sequence: CAWSQGLGGDTQYF. The CDR3 bases are TGTGCCTGGAGTCAGGGACTAGGGGGAGATACGCAGTATTTT.

This clone occurred a few times. The DNA for the CDR3 is TGTGCCAGCAGCTTAGTTCTGGCGGGAGCAGAGACCCAGTACTTC. Translation: CASSLVLAGAETQYF. V usage is TRBV7-9 and J usage is TRBJ2-5, with TRBD2 identical over 7 bases. CDR3 length: 15 residues. Germline V CDR1 and CDR2: SEHNR, FQNEAQ (reference sequence). With 1 base clipped from V and 4 bases from J, the junction kept 6 bases outside the gene matches.

This clone was counted only a few times. Other DNA sequences within the sample encode an identical CDR3. The chain uses TRBV30 and TRBJ2-5, with D unresolved. CDR3 size: 13 residues. V gave up 0 bases and J gave up 5 bases, with 10 bases separating them. Germline V gives CDR1 GTSNPN, CDR2 SVGIG (reference sequence). The chain's CDR3 is CAWSVLRAETQYF. DNA for the CDR3: TGTGCCTGGAGTGTACTCCGAGCGGAGACCCAGTACTTC.

This clone was recorded a few times. This chain connects TRBV28 to TRBJ2-1; the match to TRBD1 covers 10 bases. J was trimmed by 8 bases and V by 4 bases; bases with no gene match: 8. CDR1 MDHEN and CDR2 SYDVKM come from the germline V gene. The CDR3 covers 15 residues. CDR3 in DNA: TGTGCCAGCAGTTCTCCCGGGACAGGGGCCCATGAGCAGTTCTTC. This codes for CASSSPGTGAHEQFF.

The V gene is TRBV14, the J gene TRBJ2-7; D is perhaps TRBD1 (5 bases). There are 15 residues in the CDR3. Trimming removed 0 bases at V and 6 bases at J, with 15 bases between. In germline, CDR1 is SGHDN, CDR2 FVKESK. CDR3 in amino acids: CASSQDIRARLEQYF. CDR3 DNA: TGTGCCAGCAGCCAAGATATCAGGGCCCGCCTCGAGCAGTACTTC.

This clone was detected a few times. The chain combines TRBV25-1 with TRBJ1-2; TRBD1 matches at 8 bases. Germline V gene data show CDR1 as MGHDK and CDR2 as SYGVNS. The CDR3 length is 15 residues. Germline trimming cut 2 bases from V and 3 bases from J; bases unmatched to any gene: 5. CDR3 region: CASSEAQGDYYGYTF. DNA of the CDR3: TGTGCCAGCAGTGAAGCACAGGGGGATTACTATGGCTACACCTTC.

The genes are TRBV2 and TRBJ2-7, with D perhaps TRBD1 (6 bases). Germline V lookup: CDR1 SNHLY, CDR2 FYNNEI. The CDR3 is 14 residues long. Trimming cost V 6 bases and J 3 bases, with 15 bases left between them. The CDR3: CASRYRVRGYEQYF. The CDR3 bases are TGTGCCAGCAGGTACAGGGTAAGGGGCTACGAGCAGTACTTC.

The rearrangement links TRBV9 to TRBJ2-1; TRBD1 matches 7 bases. CDR1 is SGDLS and CDR2 is YYNGEE in the germline V gene. Trimming at V came to 2 bases and at J to 4 bases, leaving 0 bases not matched to a gene. This CDR3 is built from 13 residues. The CDR3 spells CASSVTGYNEQFF. Written as DNA, the CDR3 is TGTGCCAGCAGCGTGACAGGGTACAATGAGCAGTTCTTC.

CDR3 residues: CASSFAASGSDEQFF. The DNA of the CDR3 is TGTGCCAGCAGTTTTGCGGCTAGCGGGAGCGATGAGCAGTTCTTC. The genes are TRBV28 and TRBJ2-1; 10 bases match TRBD2. Germline trimming cut 3 bases from V and 8 bases from J; bases unmatched to any gene: 7. There are 15 residues in the CDR3. Germline assignment: CDR1 MDHEN and CDR2 SYDVKM.

The chain uses TRBV6-1 and TRBJ2-3, with a weak D call TRBD1 (6 bases). Germline CDR1 and CDR2: MNHNS and SASEGT. The CDR3 covers 12 residues. Trimming removed 4 bases from V and 9 bases from J, with 11 bases in between. The CDR3 spells CASSATDRTQYF. The CDR3 DNA sequence: TGTGCCAGCAGTGCCACGGACAGAACGCAGTATTTT.

The J gene is TRBJ1-2, the V gene TRBV29-1; no clear D. Trimming shortened V by 2 bases and J by 4 bases, and 17 bases separated the two germline ends. From germline, CDR1 is SQVTM and CDR2 ANQGSEA. The CDR3 spans 15 residues. CDR3 residues: CSVEPPLRAIYGYTF. The CDR3 coding sequence is TGCAGCGTTGAACCTCCCCTGCGCGCTATCTATGGCTACACCTTC.

This chain links TRBV6-7 with TRBJ2-7; 7 positions match TRBD2. TRBV6-7 is annotated as an ORF whose role is uncertain. CDR3 length equals 15 residues. With 4 bases clipped from V and 3 bases from J, the junction kept 9 bases outside the gene matches. CDR3 bases: TGTGCCAGCAGTTCCCCGAGGACTAGATACTACGAGCAGTACTTC. It specifies CASSSPRTRYYEQYF.

This clone was detected only a few times. The chain carries TRBV14 and TRBJ2-1, with no clear D. The germline CDR1 and CDR2 sequences are SGHDN and FVKESK. Between the trimmed V and J ends, which lost 4 bases and 0 bases, there was a span of 7 bases. This CDR3 is built from 14 residues. DNA of the CDR3: TGTGCCAGCAGCCGGCGGAGCTCCTACAATGAGCAGTTCTTC. This encodes CASSRRSSYNEQFF.

This clone was detected a few times. V and J are TRBV28 and TRBJ2-3, with D maybe TRBD1 (5 bases). Per germline, CDR1 MDHEN and CDR2 SYDVKM. CDR3 length equals 16 residues. V gave up 2 bases and J gave up 0 bases, with 12 bases separating them. The CDR3: CASSLGQGTSTDTQYF. DNA for the CDR3: TGTGCCAGCAGTTTAGGGCAGGGTACTAGCACAGATACGCAGTATTTT.

J is TRBJ2-1 and V is TRBV4-2, with 10 bases matching TRBD2. J was trimmed by 0 bases and V by 0 bases; bases with no gene match: 11. The CDR3 extends over 20 amino acids. Germline loops: CDR1 LGHNA, CDR2 YNFKEQ. The CDR3 reads CASSQEGLAATTPSYNEQFF. Here the CDR3 DNA reads TGTGCCAGCAGCCAAGAAGGACTAGCGGCAACTACACCCTCCTACAATGAGCAGTTCTTC.

As for this clone: The sample has other DNA sequences that encode this CDR3 too. V gene TRBV29-1 combines with J gene TRBJ1-1; D is ambiguous. Looked up from germline, CDR1 is SQVTM and CDR2 is ANQGSEA. CDR3 size: 13 residues. Deletions cut 1 base from V and 0 bases from J, with 6 bases between. The CDR3 coding sequence is TGCAGCGTTGAAGGCAGATTGAACACTGAAGCTTTCTTT. Amino acids: CSVEGRLNTEAFF.

This clone was observed a few times. The chain recombines TRBV4-2 with TRBJ2-1; TRBD2 matches at 12 bases. V dropped 3 bases and J dropped 7; count of bases not matched to a gene: 7. The CDR3 is 16 amino acids. Per germline, CDR1 LGHNA and CDR2 YNFKEQ. The CDR3 nucleotides read TGTGCCAGCAGCCAGGTTGGGACTAGCGGGTTTAATGAGCAGTTCTTC. It codes for CASSQVGTSGFNEQFF.

The rearrangement links TRBV19 to TRBJ1-1; 9 bases are shared with TRBD1. Per germline, CDR1 LNHDA and CDR2 SQIVND (reference sequence). The CDR3 runs to 16 residues. The trim removed 4 bases at V and 0 bases at J, leaving 6 bases unmatched. This chain's CDR3 is CASSTGQGRMNTEAFF. CDR3 DNA sequence: TGTGCCAGTAGTACCGGACAGGGGAGAATGAACACTGAAGCTTTCTTT.

This chain connects TRBV28 to TRBJ1-1, with D unclear. The germline CDR1 and CDR2 sequences are MDHEN and SYDVKM. V shed 11 bases and J shed 1 base, with 8 bases lying between them. The CDR3 covers 11 residues. The CDR3 nucleotides are TGTGCCGGTTCAGGGAACACTGAAGCTTTCTTT. This encodes CAGSGNTEAFF.

The sample holds a few counts of this clone. V gene TRBV10-3 combines with J gene TRBJ2-1, with TRBD2 identical over 11 bases. The CDR3 is made up of 15 amino acids. Trimming removed 4 bases from V and 3 bases from J; junction bases left unmatched: 2. Germline V gene sequence: CDR1 ENHRY, CDR2 SYGVKD. CDR3 loop: CAISVAGGRYNEQFF. CDR3 nucleotides: TGTGCCATCAGTGTAGCGGGAGGGCGCTACAATGAGCAGTTCTTC.

This clone was found a few times. The CDR3 reads CASSAARQGRQFF. For the CDR3, the DNA is TGTGCCAGCAGTGCCGCCCGACAGGGGAGGCAGTTCTTC. The chain uses TRBV6-5 and TRBJ2-1; 8 positions match TRBD1. V gave up 5 bases and J gave up 12 bases; unmatched junction bases: 9. Germline V gives CDR1 MNHEY, CDR2 SVGAGI. CDR3 length equals 13 residues.

The chain joins TRBV5-6 to TRBJ1-5, with D perhaps TRBD1 (6 bases). The CDR3 spans 14 residues. The V gene's germline CDR1 is SGHDT and CDR2 YYEEEE. The V end lost 5 bases, the J end lost 4 bases, and 13 bases lay between the germline ends. Here the CDR3 reads CASSNTGYNQPQHF. In nucleotides, the CDR3 is TGTGCCAGCAGTAACACAGGGTATAATCAGCCCCAGCATTTT. The full variable domain, in which reference TRBV5-6 and TRBJ1-5 provide the parts outside the CDR3, is DAGVTQSPTHLIKTRGQQVTLRCSPKSGHDTVSWYQQALGQGPQFIFQYYEEEERQRGNFPDRFSGHQFPNYSSELNVNALLLGDSALYLCASSNTGYNQPQHFGDGTRLSIL.

This clone was seen more than once but under ten times. DNA of the CDR3: TGTGCCAGCAAGGGATTCCAGGGGGCTACCGGGGAGCTGTTTTTT. Translation: CASKGFQGATGELFF. V usage is TRBV9 and J usage is TRBJ2-2, with 8 bases identical to TRBD1. V shed 6 bases, J shed 5 bases, and the junction held 9 bases outside the gene matches. This CDR3 has 15 amino acids. CDR1 is SGDLS and CDR2 is YYNGEE in the germline V gene.

Turning to this clone: At the DNA level, this CDR3 is encoded by other sequences in the same sample as well. The J gene is TRBJ2-7, the V gene TRBV4-3; D is unresolved. The CDR3 contains 13 residues. Germline V CDR1 and CDR2: LGHNA, YSLEER. Trimming shortened V by 0 bases and J by 0 bases, and 3 bases separated the two germline ends. DNA of the CDR3: TGCGCCAGCAGCCAAGACCTCTCCTACGAGCAGTACTTC. Protein sequence: CASSQDLSYEQYF.

This chain uses TRBV4-3 with TRBJ2-1, with 9 positions matching TRBD2. Germline-derived CDR1 and CDR2 are LGHNA and YSLEER. This CDR3 spans 16 amino acids. V lost 6 bases to trimming and J lost 4 bases; unmatched junction nucleotides: 10. CDR3 nucleotide sequence: TGCGCCAGCAGTTTCGATACTAGCGGGCCTTACAATGAGCAGTTCTTC. Its protein is CASSFDTSGPYNEQFF.

This clone appeared a few times. The chain uses TRBV7-9 and TRBJ2-7; D is unclear. This CDR3 comprises 13 residues. V shed 2 bases and J shed 2 bases, with 7 bases lying between them. Germline CDR1 is SEHNR and CDR2 is FQNEAQ (reference sequence). The DNA for the CDR3 is TGTGCCAGCAGCTTAATCCAAACCTACGAGCAGTACTTC. It specifies CASSLIQTYEQYF.

A few counts support this clone. V gene TRBV18 combines with J gene TRBJ2-1, with a tentative D call TRBD2 (5 bases). Per germline, CDR1 KGHSH and CDR2 LQKENI. V lost 2 bases, J lost 9 bases, and 11 bases lay in between. The CDR3 runs to 13 residues. CDR3 sequence (DNA): TGTGCCAGCTCACCAATAGCGTCAGGTGAGCAGTTCTTC. Protein: CASSPIASGEQFF.

The chain's CDR3 is CASSRNRVHEQYF. Here the CDR3 DNA reads TGTGCCAGCAGCAGAAACAGGGTCCACGAGCAGTACTTC. The chain is built from TRBV7-2 and TRBJ2-7; the D gene is possibly TRBD1 (6 bases). Germline assignment: CDR1 SGHTA and CDR2 FQGNSA. The CDR3 length is 13 residues. Trimming left V 5 bases short and J 5 bases short, with 13 bases between.

This clone has only a few counts. Germline and junction disagree at one end, which may indicate a read error. The CDR3 nucleotides read TGTGCCTGGAGTTCCCGGGAGGGAGTTGTCTTC. This codes for CAWSSREGVVF. The chain employs TRBV30 and TRBJ2-1; 8 bases align to TRBD2. This CDR3 region has 11 residues. Germline V gene sequence: CDR1 GTSNPN, CDR2 SVGIG (reference sequence).

The gene calls are TRBV6-5 and TRBJ2-7, with 11 nucleotides matching TRBD2. With V trimmed by 6 bases and J by 0 bases, 4 bases remained unmatched. The CDR3 extends over 15 amino acids. Germline values: CDR1 MNHEY, CDR2 SVGAGI. CDR3 in amino acids: CASRSGTSGSYEQYF. In DNA form, the CDR3 reads TGTGCCAGCAGGTCCGGGACTAGCGGCTCCTACGAGCAGTACTTC.